Given below is one T cell receptor (beta chain) in context. This sample stems from a study of blood T cell repertoires in COVID-19. Per the authors' pipeline: How many nucleated cells were present was estimated from reference gene primer amplification. Using immunoSEQ multiplex PCR, the repertoire was profiled, and TCRdb retains in-frame clones only, with some absent. The DNA was the basis for D and trimming; V, J and clone size are from that table. There are fewer than 200,000 clones in the sample; roughly 80% occur only once, and 6.5% to 8.5% lies in the top ten. The CDR3 covers 15 residues. With 2 bases removed from V and 4 bases from J, the gap between germline ends came to 14 bases. Germline V lookup: CDR1 SGHRS, CDR2 YFSETQ.

Sequencing was performed on peripheral blood. V usage is TRBV5-1 and J usage is TRBJ2-3, with a possible D match to TRBD2 (5 bases). The origin of this receptor is a woman in her 70s with COVID-19, enrolled during active disease. The CDR3 region has the DNA TGCGCCAGCAGCTTCCCCTCCCTGGACTCAGATACGCAGTATTTT. Translating it yields CASSFPSLDSDTQYF.